This T cell receptor beta chain was documented in a study of CD8 T cell repertoires and HIV-1 epitope variants. Note on this clone: What it recognizes is unknown.

Clones were sequenced by immunoSEQ multiplex PCR, and TCRdb holds only the in-frame ones, with some missing. Among some 6,000 clones listed, 55% to 75% were seen once. Trimming shortened V by 1 base and J by 1 base, and 14 bases separated the two germline ends. The CDR3 is made up of 16 amino acids. Germline CDR1 is SGHVS and CDR2 is FQNEAQ. The source is a male donor with HIV. The rearrangement uses TRBV7-8 and TRBJ2-7, with D unclear. The sample was cultured CD8+ T cells derived from PBMCs. The DNA of the CDR3 is TGTGCCAGCAGCTTAGGGGCCCATGGACCTTCCTACGAGCAGTACTTC. Protein sequence: CASSLGAHGPSYEQYF. The full variable domain, completed using reference TRBV7-8 and TRBJ2-7, is GAGVSQSPRYKVAKRGQDVALRCDPISGHVSLFWYQQALGQGPEFLTYFQNEAQLDKSGLPSDRFFAERPEGSVSTLKIQRTQQEDSAVYLCASSLGAHGPSYEQYFGPGTRLTVT.